These T cell receptor beta chains were read from a single sample in a study of molecular identifiers for immune sequencing clone quantification. TCRdb re-called the PCR reads with MiXCR, one entry per CDR3 protein. Here the sample spans 300,000 to 350,000 distinct CDR3 sequences, over 20% being singletons. The sequenced material came from naive CD8+ T cells from blood, with Jurkat cell RNA spiked in. Receptor source: a human donor in good health. Some libraries in this study had Jurkat cell RNA spiked in. CDR3s include the opening cysteine and the closing phenylalanine or tryptophan. The D gene is left open where the match is weak. Clone size appears in some rows only: once, few, many, or a class for an expanded clone.

TRBV10-2	TRBJ2-5	TRBD2	few	TGCGCCAGCAGTGAGTCGAGAAGCGGGGGTCCGCAAGAGACCCAGTACTTC	CASSESRSGGPQETQYF
TRBV7-9	TRBJ2-3	.	many	TGTGCCAGCAGCCCCGCGACAGATACGCAGTATTTT	CASSPATDTQYF
TRBV5-4	TRBJ1-6	.	.	TGTGCCAGCAACTTGTGGGGCTCAAATTCACCCCTCCACTTT	CASNLWGSNSPLHF
TRBV20-1	TRBJ1-1	.	many	TGCAGTGCGAGAGACAGCATGAACACTGAAGCTTTCTTT	CSARDSMNTEAFF
TRBV2	TRBJ1-2	.	many	TGTGCCAGCAGTGAAGGACGGCAGGGGTCTTATGGCTACACCTTC	CASSEGRQGSYGYTF
TRBV2	TRBJ1-1	.	many	TGTGCCAGCATCCAACTGGGGGTCGACGAAGCTTTCTTT	CASIQLGVDEAFF
TRBV5-6	TRBJ2-7	.	.	TGTGCCAGCAGCTTAGTGCGGTCAGGCTACGAGCAGTACTTC	CASSLVRSGYEQYF
TRBV6-2/TRBV6-3	TRBJ2-7	.	many	TGTGCCACCGGGTATCCCTACGAGCAGTACTTC	CATGYPYEQYF
TRBV4-3	TRBJ1-5	TRBD1	many	TGCGCCAGCAGCCAAGATTTCAGGGGGCATAGCAATCAGCCCCAGCATTTT	CASSQDFRGHSNQPQHF
TRBV4-1	TRBJ2-7	TRBD1	.	TGCGCCAGCAGCCCCTCGGGGACAGTCTCCTACGAGCAGTACTTC	CASSPSGTVSYEQYF
TRBV4-3	TRBJ2-3	.	many	TGCGCCAGCAGCCAAGAGCGGGTTCCCTCCTACACAGATACGCAGTATTTT	CASSQERVPSYTDTQYF
TRBV6-5	TRBJ1-2	.	many	TGTGCCAGCAGTTATATTGGTGCGGGCTACACCTTC	CASSYIGAGYTF
TRBV4-2	TRBJ2-7	.	.	TGTGCCAGCGGCCCGACCGGGACGGGGACCTACGAGCAGTACTTC	CASGPTGTGTYEQYF
TRBV30	TRBJ1-1	.	many	TGTGCCTGGAAACAGGGTGAAGCTTTCTTT	CAWKQGEAFF
TRBV12-3/TRBV12-4	TRBJ2-1	TRBD2	.	TGTGCCAGCACCTCCGGCAGGGAGGGAGGGAATGAGCAGTCCTTC	CASTSGREGGNEQSF
TRBV11-3	TRBJ2-1	TRBD2	.	TGTGCCAGCAGCCCCCGGACTAGCGGGGGGCGGAGGAGAAATGAGCAGTTCTTC	CASSPRTSGGRRRNEQFF
TRBV12-3/TRBV12-4	TRBJ2-2	TRBD1	few	TGTGCCAGCTCTGGACAGGGAGAAGGGGAGCTGTTTTTT	CASSGQGEGELFF
TRBV7-9	TRBJ2-7	TRBD1	many	TGTGCCAGCAGCTTACTCACAGGGGGGACCTACGAGCAGTACTTC	CASSLLTGGTYEQYF
TRBV7-9	TRBJ2-3	.	.	TGTGCCAGCAGCTTGGGGGGCACAAGCACAGAGACGCAGTATTTT	CASSLGGTSTETQYF
TRBV4-1	TRBJ1-4	.	many	TGCGCCAGCAGCCAGGGGAAGGGGCGACTGTTTTTT	CASSQGKGRLFF
TRBV12-3/TRBV12-4	TRBJ2-2	.	many	TGTGCCAGCAGTCCGGACCGTACCTGGAACACCGGGGAGCTGTTTTTT	CASSPDRTWNTGELFF
TRBV20-1	TRBJ1-2	TRBD1	many	TGCAGTGCTAAAACCGGGACAGGGGCCGGCTACACCTTC	CSAKTGTGAGYTF
TRBV6-5	TRBJ2-3	.	many	TGTGCCAGCAGTTACGGTAGCGGCCCCACAGATACGCAGTATTTT	CASSYGSGPTDTQYF
TRBV7-2	TRBJ1-4	TRBD1	many	TGTGCCAGCAGCTATAGACAGGGATGGCCTAATGAAAAACTGTTTTTT	CASSYRQGWPNEKLFF
TRBV20-1	TRBJ2-7	TRBD1	many	TGCAGTGCTATGGACAGGGTCGCATCCTCCTACGAGCAGTACTTC	CSAMDRVASSYEQYF
TRBV11-2	TRBJ2-1	TRBD2	few	TGTGCCAGCAGGACTCCCGGGACTAGCGGGAGGGCCCTCGGTGAGCAGTTCTTC	CASRTPGTSGRALGEQFF
TRBV5-1	TRBJ2-2	TRBD2	.	TGCGCCAGCAGCTTGGCCGTTGGAGAAGGCCTAGCGGGAGAGATAATAAACACCGGGGAGCTGTTTTTT	CASSLAVGEGLAGEIINTGELFF